The present T cell receptor beta chain was sequenced within a study of Ad26.COV2.S vaccination and SARS-CoV-2 variants. As for the study in general: Vaccine-arm donor from the placebo-controlled COV1001 Ad26.COV2.S trial. Ad26.COV2.S given intramuscularly, once or twice 56 days apart. Study-wide results and caveats: Participants given vaccine showed non-spike TCR breadth similar to that of placebo recipients.

CDR1 and CDR2 from the germline V gene are SGHRS and YFSETQ. This CDR3 has 20 amino acids. V gave up 0 bases and J gave up 8 bases, with 32 bases separating them. Method: immunoSEQ multiplex PCR; TCRdb's copy keeps in-frame clones and lacks some. The repertoire includes hundreds of thousands of clones, about nine tenths of them detected once, and roughly an eighth sits in the top ten. As to treatment: around 19 received Ad26.COV2.S at low or high dose, single or two shots; roughly 5 received placebo; per-sample allocation not given. Vaccine and placebo recipients were sampled on day 63 after the first injection. This adult donor, from Boston, was 18-55 years old. As concerns this clone: Its antigen is currently unknown.

This chain joins TRBV5-1 and TRBJ1-2, with TRBD1 as a possible D gene (6 bases). The sample here was peripheral blood, taken in a trial of Ad26.COV2.S vaccine versus placebo. This sequence was found in a person aged 18-60 years who received the Ad26.COV2.S COVID-19 vaccine or a placebo. In DNA form, the CDR3 reads TGCGCCAGCAGCTTGGAATCCTACCGACAGGTCCCCGCGGGCGCTAGCGGCTACACCTTC. Translated, it gives CASSLESYRQVPAGASGYTF.